The 27 T cell receptor beta chains presented below share a single source sample, sequenced in a study of shared clonotypes between healthy human individuals. Here immunoSEQ multiplex PCR was the method, and the copy in TCRdb shows in-frame clones only, minus some. The sample gives approximately 1.5 million clones, roughly 98.5% of which show up once; approximately 0.4% is in the top ten. The sequencing sample was made of naive CD4+ T cells sorted from blood. Subset here: CD45RA+ positively selected. These receptors originate from a young man in good health.

This chain joins TRBV28 and TRBJ1-2, with a weak D call TRBD1 (6 bases). There are 15 residues in the CDR3. Deletions cut 5 bases from V and 5 bases from J, with 18 bases between. The V gene's germline CDR1 is MDHEN and CDR2 SYDVKM. CDR3: CASSLTGQSLYGYTF. Here the CDR3 DNA reads TGTGCCAGCAGTCTCACGGGACAATCGCTTTATGGCTACACCTTC.

This clone was counted once. The genes are TRBV7-2 and TRBJ2-5, with D unresolved. Germline values: CDR1 SGHTA, CDR2 FQGNSA. The CDR3 contains 15 residues. V gave up 4 bases and J gave up 1 base, with 13 bases separating them. CDR3 residues: CASSSRPLFQETQYF. The CDR3 DNA is TGTGCCAGCAGCTCTAGGCCTCTATTCCAAGAGACCCAGTACTTC.

This chain connects TRBV10-3 to TRBJ2-6; D gene unclear. V lost 3 bases and J 0 bases, leaving 6 bases between the germline ends. Per germline, CDR1 ENHRY and CDR2 SYGVKD. The CDR3 runs to 15 residues. In DNA, the CDR3 is TGTGCCATCAGTGAAGGTGGCTCTGGGGCCAACGTCCTGACTTTC. Translating it yields CAISEGGSGANVLTF.

J is TRBJ2-7 and V is TRBV25-1, with 8 bases identical to TRBD2. CDR1 is MGHDK, CDR2 SYGVNS, per germline. The CDR3 extends over 15 amino acids. The J segment lost 2 bases and the V segment lost 2 bases, leaving 5 bases of the junction unmatched. The CDR3 nucleotides are TGTGCCAGCAGTGAACCGGGACTAGGGGCCTACGAGCAGTACTTC. Translated: CASSEPGLGAYEQYF.

The chain uses TRBV21-1 and TRBJ2-7; the table names TRBD1, a call not compared with the DNA. TRBV21-1 is labeled a pseudogene. This CDR3 contains 16 residues. The CDR3 sequence is CASSATGGAGSYEQYF. The CDR3 nucleotides read TGTGCCAGCAGCGCTACAGGGGGCGCAGGGAGCTACGAGCAGTACTTC.

This chain links TRBV5-6 with TRBJ2-1; no clear D gene. Trimming pared 1 base from V and 10 bases from J, leaving 6 bases between. Germline V gene lookup returns CDR1 SGHDT and CDR2 YYEEEE. The CDR3 is made up of 11 amino acids. The DNA for the CDR3 is TGTGCCAGCAGCTTGCACGGGGAGCAGTTCTTC. Its translation: CASSLHGEQFF.

This sequence joins TRBV4-1 and TRBJ2-6; D possibly matches TRBD1 or TRBD2 (6 bases each). V lost 5 bases, J lost 0 bases, and 14 bases lay in between. From germline, CDR1 is MGHRA and CDR2 YSYEKL. The CDR3 totals 17 residues. The CDR3 spells CASSSQGGTSGANVLTF. DNA of the CDR3: TGCGCCAGCAGCTCCCAAGGGGGGACCTCTGGGGCCAACGTCCTGACTTTC.

The rearrangement uses TRBV18 and TRBJ1-2; maybe TRBD1 (6 bases). Germline loops: CDR1 KGHSH, CDR2 LQKENI. Trimming removed 9 bases at V and 8 bases at J, with 22 bases between. This CDR3 spans 14 amino acids. CDR3 in DNA: TGTGCCAGAACGAATTCTCCGGGACAAGGAGGCTACACCTTC. Its translation: CARTNSPGQGGYTF.

J is TRBJ1-5 and V is TRBV28; D gene ambiguous. Germline CDR1 and CDR2: MDHEN and SYDVKM. V lost 5 bases, J lost 7 bases, and 12 bases lay in between. The CDR3 has 13 residues. In DNA form, the CDR3 reads TGTGCCAGCAGTATCCCGGGGAGCCAGCCCCAGCATTTT. Translating gives CASSIPGSQPQHF. The variable domain in full, completed from reference TRBV28 and TRBJ1-5, reads DVKVTQSSRYLVKRTGEKVFLECVQDMDHENMFWYRQDPGLGLRLIYFSYDVKMKEKGDIPEGYSVSREKKERFSLILESASTNQTSMYLCASSIPGSQPQHFGDGTRLSIL.

The chain uses TRBV5-1 and TRBJ2-1; 8 nucleotides line up with TRBD1. The CDR3 length is 15 residues. Unmatched junction bases numbered 5, after V lost 2 bases and J lost 4 bases. From germline, CDR1 is SGHRS and CDR2 YFSETQ. The CDR3: CASSFKTGAYNEQFF. The CDR3 DNA follows: TGCGCCAGCAGCTTTAAGACAGGGGCATACAATGAGCAGTTCTTC.

The V call is TRBV5-1, the J call TRBJ2-5; TRBD1 is a possible D gene (6 bases). V dropped 10 bases and J dropped 5 bases, with 12 bases sitting between them. This CDR3 is built from 11 residues. CDR1 SGHRS and CDR2 YFSETQ come from the germline V gene. CDR3 amino acids: CAVTQGETQYF. The CDR3 DNA follows: TGCGCCGTAACTCAGGGGGAGACCCAGTACTTC.

This chain joins TRBV7-9 and TRBJ1-2, with D tentatively TRBD1 (5 bases). Germline V gene sequence: CDR1 SEHNR, CDR2 FQNEAQ (reference sequence). V was pared by 3 bases and J by 4 bases, with 9 bases between. This CDR3 region has 13 residues. The CDR3 region has the DNA TGTGCCAGCAGCTTTAACAGGCCCTATGGCTACACCTTC. Translated, it gives CASSFNRPYGYTF.

J is TRBJ2-7 and V is TRBV10-3, with 7 bases lining up with TRBD1. CDR1 is ENHRY and CDR2 is SYGVKD in the germline V gene. This CDR3 is 13 amino acids long. V trimming: 10 bases; J trimming: 2 bases; junction bases outside the gene matches: 8. The CDR3 sequence is CATEQGYTYEQYF. The CDR3 DNA is TGTGCCACCGAACAGGGGTACACCTACGAGCAGTACTTC.

This rearrangement joins TRBV2 to TRBJ2-2, with TRBD2 as a possible D gene (5 bases). The CDR3 covers 14 residues. The germline V and J ends were trimmed by 2 bases and 6 bases, with 10 bases remaining between them. Germline V gene sequence: CDR1 SNHLY, CDR2 FYNNEI. Here the CDR3 DNA reads TGTGCCAGCAGTGAATCGATAGCGTCCGGGGAGCTGTTTTTT. Its protein is CASSESIASGELFF.

The chain couples TRBV19 to TRBJ2-7; perhaps D is TRBD1 or TRBD2 (7 bases each). Germline V gene data show CDR1 as LNHDA and CDR2 as SQIVND (reference sequence). This CDR3 has 15 residues. Trimming removed 5 bases at V and 0 bases at J, with 14 bases between. CDR3 in DNA: TGTGCCAGTAGTGTCCAGGGGGGGAGCTCCTACGAGCAGTACTTC. The encoded protein is CASSVQGGSSYEQYF.

The chain carries TRBV29-1 and TRBJ2-1, with 10 bases aligning to TRBD1. The V and J ends lost 5 bases and 5 bases, in that order; junction bases with no gene match: 3. There are 13 residues in the CDR3. Germline-derived CDR1 and CDR2 are SQVTM and ANQGSEA. In nucleotides, the CDR3 is TGCAGCGTTCGGGACAGGGGTAACAATGAGCAGTTCTTC. Protein sequence: CSVRDRGNNEQFF.

This chain connects TRBV11-2 to TRBJ2-5, with 8 bases fitting TRBD2. With V trimmed by 6 bases and J by 4 bases, 7 bases remained unmatched. The CDR3 contains 14 residues. Germline loops: CDR1 SGHAT, CDR2 FQNNGV. The CDR3 nucleotides are TGTGCCAGCAGTTCCTGGCTAGCGGGAGAGACCCAGTACTTC. It specifies CASSSWLAGETQYF.

This rearrangement joins TRBV4-2 to TRBJ2-7; D may be TRBD1 (6 bases). V lost 4 bases to trimming and J lost 2 bases, with 12 bases between them. The CDR3 runs 14 residues. Germline CDR1 is LGHNA and CDR2 is YNFKEQ. The CDR3 loop is CASSPQTGTYEQYF. CDR3 nucleotide sequence: TGTGCCAGCAGCCCACAAACAGGGACCTACGAGCAGTACTTC.

This chain joins TRBV7-9 and TRBJ1-1; D not certain. The CDR3 is 14 amino acids. V was cut by 0 bases and J by 6 bases, with 11 bases left in between. Per the germline V gene, CDR1 is SEHNR and CDR2 is FQNEAQ (reference sequence). CDR3 nucleotide sequence: TGTGCCAGCAGCTTAGCGTCCGGGGTTCCTGAAGCTTTCTTT. Translation gives CASSLASGVPEAFF. The full variable domain, with the rest looked up from reference TRBV7-9 and TRBJ1-1, is DTGVSQNPRHKITKRGQNVTFRCDPISEHNRLYWYRQTLGQGPEFLTYFQNEAQLEKSRLLSDRFSAERPKGSFSTLEIQRTEQGDSAMYLCASSLASGVPEAFFGQGTRLTVV.

V is TRBV11-2 and J is TRBJ2-1; 7 bases are a match to TRBD2. The CDR3 contains 17 residues. V lost 2 bases, J lost 2 bases, and 9 bases stayed unmatched. Germline assignment: CDR1 SGHAT and CDR2 FQNNGV. The CDR3, as DNA: TGTGCCAGCAGCTTAACGGCTGGCGGGAGTGCCTACAATGAGCAGTTCTTC. Translation: CASSLTAGGSAYNEQFF.

The genes are TRBV19 and TRBJ2-3; a weak D match, TRBD2 (5 bases). This CDR3 is built from 14 residues. V shed 9 bases and J shed 1 base, with 14 bases lying between them. Germline CDR1 LNHDA, CDR2 SQIVND (reference sequence). The CDR3 bases are TGTGCCAGCATGGGGAGACGAGGCACAGATACGCAGTATTTT. Residues: CASMGRRGTDTQYF. Full variable domain (outside the CDR3, taken from reference TRBV19 and TRBJ2-3): DGGITQSPKYLFRKEGQNVTLSCEQNLNHDAMYWYRQDPGQGLRLIYYSQIVNDFQKGDIAEGYSVSREKKESFPLTVTSAQKNPTAFYLCASMGRRGTDTQYFGPGTRLTVL.

J is TRBJ2-3 and V is TRBV9; 8 nucleotides align to TRBD2. This CDR3 is built from 18 residues. Looked up from germline, CDR1 is SGDLS and CDR2 is YYNGEE. V was pared by 2 bases and J by 3 bases, with 14 bases of the junction left unmatched. CDR3 in DNA: TGTGCCAGCAGCGTCGACCCCCCACGGACTAGCCCAACAGATACGCAGTATTTT. Translated, it gives CASSVDPPRTSPTDTQYF.

This chain connects TRBV2 to TRBJ1-2, with a tentative D call TRBD1 (5 bases). CDR1 is SNHLY and CDR2 is FYNNEI in the germline V gene. V was trimmed by 5 bases and J by 4 bases, leaving 17 bases between them. There are 15 residues in the CDR3. For the CDR3, the DNA is TGTGCCAGCAGTCGGACGGGACCGTCCAGCTATGGCTACACCTTC. Translation gives CASSRTGPSSYGYTF.

The chain combines TRBV29-1 with TRBJ1-5; a weak D match, TRBD1 (6 bases). From germline, CDR1 is SQVTM and CDR2 ANQGSEA. Trimming left V 4 bases short and J 0 bases short, with 13 bases between. The CDR3 totals 15 residues. The CDR3 reads CSVASTGNSNQPQHF. The CDR3, as DNA: TGCAGCGTTGCTTCGACAGGTAATAGCAATCAGCCCCAGCATTTT.

The chain is built from TRBV9 and TRBJ2-7; maybe TRBD2 (6 bases). The germline V gene encodes CDR1 SGDLS and CDR2 YYNGEE. V was clipped by 0 bases and J by 0 bases, with 13 bases between them. The CDR3 runs 16 residues. In nucleotides, the CDR3 is TGTGCCAGCAGCGTAGGGGGCGGGGTGAGCTCCTACGAGCAGTACTTC. Residues: CASSVGGGVSSYEQYF.

This clone was detected only once. The chain is built from TRBV6-1 and TRBJ1-3; perhaps TRBD1 as D (5 bases). The V end was cut by 0 bases, the J end by 9 bases, with 15 bases between. CDR3 length: 15 residues. Looked up from germline, CDR1 is MNHNS and CDR2 is SASEGT. The CDR3 protein is CASSEARAGLGTIYF. The CDR3 DNA sequence: TGTGCCAGCAGTGAAGCGCGGGCAGGGTTGGGCACCATATATTTT.

The J gene is TRBJ2-7, the V gene TRBV29-1, with TRBD2 matching over 11 bases. The CDR3 length is 14 residues. V lost 3 bases, J lost 6 bases, and 7 bases stayed unmatched. Germline V lookup: CDR1 SQVTM, CDR2 ANQGSEA. The CDR3 nucleotides are TGCAGCGTTGATTTAGCGGGAGGGCCGGGCGAGCAGTACTTC. Protein sequence: CSVDLAGGPGEQYF.